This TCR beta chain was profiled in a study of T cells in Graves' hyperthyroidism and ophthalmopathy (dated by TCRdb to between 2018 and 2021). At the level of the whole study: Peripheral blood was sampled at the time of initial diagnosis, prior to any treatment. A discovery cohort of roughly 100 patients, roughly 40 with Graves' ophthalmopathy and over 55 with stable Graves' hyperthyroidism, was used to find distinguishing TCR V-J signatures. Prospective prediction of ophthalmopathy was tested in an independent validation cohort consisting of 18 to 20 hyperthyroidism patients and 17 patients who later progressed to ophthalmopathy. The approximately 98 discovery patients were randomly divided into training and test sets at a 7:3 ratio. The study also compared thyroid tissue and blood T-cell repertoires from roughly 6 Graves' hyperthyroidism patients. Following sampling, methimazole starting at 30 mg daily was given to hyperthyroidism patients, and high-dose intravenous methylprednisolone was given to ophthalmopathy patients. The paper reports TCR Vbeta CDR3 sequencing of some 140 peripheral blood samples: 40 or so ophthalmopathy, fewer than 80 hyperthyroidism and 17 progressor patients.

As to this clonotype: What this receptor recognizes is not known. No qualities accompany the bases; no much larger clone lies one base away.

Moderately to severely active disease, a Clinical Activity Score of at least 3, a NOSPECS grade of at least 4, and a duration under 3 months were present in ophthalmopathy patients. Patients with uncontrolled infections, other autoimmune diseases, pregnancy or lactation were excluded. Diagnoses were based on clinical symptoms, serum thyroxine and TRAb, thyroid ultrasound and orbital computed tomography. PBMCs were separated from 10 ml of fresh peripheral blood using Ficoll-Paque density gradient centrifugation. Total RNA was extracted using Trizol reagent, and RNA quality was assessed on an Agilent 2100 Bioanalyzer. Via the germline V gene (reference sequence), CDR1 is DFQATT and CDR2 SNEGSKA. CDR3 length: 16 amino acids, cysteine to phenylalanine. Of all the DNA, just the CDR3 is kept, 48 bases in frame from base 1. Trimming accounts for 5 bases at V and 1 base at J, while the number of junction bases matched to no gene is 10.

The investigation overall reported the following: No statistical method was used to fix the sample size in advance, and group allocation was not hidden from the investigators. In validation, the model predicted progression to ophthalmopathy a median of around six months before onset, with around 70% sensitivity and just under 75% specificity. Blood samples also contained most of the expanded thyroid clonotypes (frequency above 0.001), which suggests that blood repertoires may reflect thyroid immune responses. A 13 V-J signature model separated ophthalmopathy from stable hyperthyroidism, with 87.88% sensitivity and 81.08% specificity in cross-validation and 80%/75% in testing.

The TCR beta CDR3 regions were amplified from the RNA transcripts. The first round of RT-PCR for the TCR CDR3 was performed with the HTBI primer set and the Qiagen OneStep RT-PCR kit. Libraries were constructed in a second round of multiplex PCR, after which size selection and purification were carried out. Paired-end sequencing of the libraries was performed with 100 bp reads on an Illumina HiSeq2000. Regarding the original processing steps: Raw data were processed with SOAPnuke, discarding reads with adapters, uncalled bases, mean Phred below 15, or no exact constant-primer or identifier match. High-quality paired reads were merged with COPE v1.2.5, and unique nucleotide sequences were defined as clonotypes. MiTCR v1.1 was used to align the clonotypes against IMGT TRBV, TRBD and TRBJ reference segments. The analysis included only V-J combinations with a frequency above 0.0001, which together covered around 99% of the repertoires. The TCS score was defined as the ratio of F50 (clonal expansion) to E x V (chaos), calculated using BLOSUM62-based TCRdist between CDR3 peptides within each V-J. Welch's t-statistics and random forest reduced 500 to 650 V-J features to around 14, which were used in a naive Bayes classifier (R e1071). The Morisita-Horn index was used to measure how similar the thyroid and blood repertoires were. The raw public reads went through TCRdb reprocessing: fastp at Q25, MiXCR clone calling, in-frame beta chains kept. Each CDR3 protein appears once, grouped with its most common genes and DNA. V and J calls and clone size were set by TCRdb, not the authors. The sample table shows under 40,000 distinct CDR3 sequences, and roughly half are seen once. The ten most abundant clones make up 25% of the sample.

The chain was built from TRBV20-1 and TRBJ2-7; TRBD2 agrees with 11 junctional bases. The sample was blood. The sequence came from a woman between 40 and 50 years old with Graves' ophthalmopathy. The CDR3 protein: CSALTLGLAGSYEQYF. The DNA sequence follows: TGCAGTGCTTTAACTCTCGGACTAGCGGGTTCCTACGAGCAGTACTTC.